One and the same sample provided the 26 T cell receptor beta chains below, sequenced in a study of T cell responses to AZD1222 COVID-19 vaccine. Assay used: immunoSEQ multiplex PCR; TCRdb lists only in-frame clones, some missing. This sample yields roughly 120,000 clones, of which roughly 84% are seen a single time; 17% belongs to the top ten. This specimen consisted of peripheral blood, obtained 28 days after the second AZD1222 dose. Receptor source: an adult who received the AZD1222 COVID-19 vaccine.

The chain links TRBV7-6 to TRBJ1-1, with a weak D call TRBD1 (5 bases). The CDR3 extends over 15 amino acids. Germline CDR1 SGHVS, CDR2 FNYEAQ. Between the trimmed V and J ends, which lost 1 base and 3 bases, there was a span of 12 bases. The CDR3 here is CASSLGGLGYTEAFF. The CDR3 DNA reads as TGTGCCAGCAGCTTAGGGGGGTTAGGGTACACTGAAGCTTTCTTT.

The chain is built from TRBV10-3 and TRBJ2-7; 8 positions match TRBD2. The CDR3 runs 14 residues. Germline lookup yields CDR1 ENHRY and CDR2 SYGVKD. With V trimmed by 10 bases and J by 9 bases, 17 bases remained unmatched. The CDR3 bases are TGTGCCACCTATCCGGGACTAGGTTATATTGTGCAGTACTTC. Residues: CATYPGLGYIVQYF.

The V call is TRBV7-9, the J call TRBJ2-4; TRBD2 might be the D (6 bases). Germline V gene sequence: CDR1 SEHNR, CDR2 FQNEAQ (reference sequence). The V end lost 5 bases, the J end lost 6 bases, and 14 bases lay between the germline ends. CDR3 size: 14 residues. The CDR3 reads CASSTGRDGNIQYF. The CDR3 bases are TGTGCCAGCAGCACCGGGCGGGACGGAAACATTCAGTACTTC.

V and J are TRBV18 and TRBJ2-5; D gene uncertain. Germline CDR1 and CDR2: KGHSH and LQKENI. V lost 3 bases and J lost 2, with 10 bases in between. The CDR3 extends over 14 amino acids. As DNA, the CDR3 is TGTGCCAGCTCACCGCTACACGGACAAGAGACCCAGTACTTC. It translates to CASSPLHGQETQYF.

The CDR3 DNA follows: TGTGCCAGCAGCCAAGACAACTACAATGAGCAGTTCTTC. This codes for CASSQDNYNEQFF. The chain is built from TRBV14 and TRBJ2-1; D unclear. CDR1 and CDR2 (germline): SGHDN, FVKESK. The CDR3 totals 13 residues. The V and J ends lost 0 bases and 3 bases respectively, with 3 bases between them.

The chain employs TRBV7-9 and TRBJ2-1; 10 bases line up with TRBD1. The germline gives CDR1 SEHNR, CDR2 FQNEAQ (reference sequence). V shed 3 bases and J 1 base; nucleotides not matched to a gene: 3. CDR3 length: 16 amino acids. The CDR3 loop reads CASSLGDRGSYNEQFF. The DNA of the CDR3 is TGTGCCAGCAGCTTGGGGGACAGGGGTTCCTACAATGAGCAGTTCTTC.

The V gene is TRBV6-5, the J gene TRBJ2-7; D is ambiguous. CDR3 length: 12 amino acids. Between the trimmed V and J ends, which lost 4 bases and 1 base, there was a span of 5 bases. Germline lookup yields CDR1 MNHEY and CDR2 SVGAGI. CDR3 in DNA: TGTGCCAGCAGTTCAACTTCCTACGAGCAGTACTTC. Residues: CASSSTSYEQYF.

V is TRBV14 and J is TRBJ2-1; unclear D gene. Germline V gene data show CDR1 as SGHDN and CDR2 as FVKESK. The CDR3 length is 14 residues. V was trimmed by 2 bases and J by 5 bases, leaving 10 bases between them. This chain's CDR3 is CASSQMNRDNEQFF. The CDR3 bases are TGTGCCAGCAGCCAAATGAACAGAGACAATGAGCAGTTCTTC.

This chain links TRBV6-5 with TRBJ1-1, with TRBD1 identical over 9 bases. Germline V gene lookup returns CDR1 MNHEY and CDR2 SVGAGI. The CDR3 spans 13 residues. J lost 8 bases, V lost 6 bases, and 7 bases had no gene match. The CDR3 nucleotides are TGTGCCAGCAGCCCACAGGGGGCGGCCGAAGCTTTCTTT. As protein: CASSPQGAAEAFF.

The gene calls are TRBV13 and TRBJ1-3; D is uncertain. CDR1 and CDR2 (germline): PRHDT, FYEKMQ (reference sequence). Trimming left V 0 bases short and J 0 bases short, with 15 bases between. The CDR3 runs 18 residues. The CDR3 protein is CASSLGGRLGHSGNTIYF. The CDR3 DNA reads TGTGCCAGCAGCTTAGGGGGCCGGTTAGGGCACTCTGGAAACACCATATATTTT.

The V call is TRBV27, the J call TRBJ1-5, with D maybe TRBD1 (5 bases). V gave up 4 bases and J gave up 2 bases, with 21 bases separating them. The CDR3 is 18 residues long. The germline gives CDR1 MNHEY, CDR2 SMNVEV (reference sequence). CDR3 sequence (DNA): TGTGCCAGCAGTTCATTCAGGGTGGGAGTGTTTGGCAATCAGCCCCAGCATTTT. Translating it yields CASSSFRVGVFGNQPQHF.

The rearrangement links TRBV4-3 to TRBJ1-2; 9 nucleotides match TRBD1. CDR1 is LGHNA, CDR2 YSLEER, per germline. V lost 4 bases and J lost 6; bases outside the gene matches: 3. This CDR3 is 13 amino acids long. The CDR3 spells CASSRGDRDGYTF. CDR3 DNA sequence: TGCGCCAGCAGCCGGGGGGACAGGGATGGCTACACCTTC.

The chain recombines TRBV27 with TRBJ2-1; possibly TRBD1 for D (6 bases). The CDR3 loop spans 15 amino acids. The germline V gene has CDR1 MNHEY and CDR2 SMNVEV (reference sequence). Trimming left V 0 bases short and J 4 bases short, with 10 bases between. In DNA, the CDR3 is TGTGCCAGCAGTTTATCCAGGGGTGATTACAATGAGCAGTTCTTC. Amino acids: CASSLSRGDYNEQFF.

The CDR3 nucleotides read TGCAGCGTTGGAGGGACAGGCGCCCAGCCCCAGCATTTT. Amino acid sequence: CSVGGTGAQPQHF. This rearrangement joins TRBV29-1 to TRBJ1-5; 8 bases align to TRBD1. The length of the CDR3 is 13 residues. Trimming removed 4 bases from V and 7 bases from J; junction bases left unmatched: 6. Germline V gives CDR1 SQVTM, CDR2 ANQGSEA.

V and J are TRBV5-1 and TRBJ2-5; D gene uncertain. With 1 base removed from V and 1 base from J, the gap between germline ends came to 11 bases. This CDR3 spans 15 amino acids. Per the germline V gene, CDR1 is SGHRS and CDR2 is YFSETQ. CDR3 DNA sequence: TGCGCCAGCAGCTTGTCTAGGTACAGCCAAGAGACCCAGTACTTC. Protein: CASSLSRYSQETQYF.

This chain joins TRBV30 and TRBJ1-1, with TRBD1 as a possible D gene (5 bases). CDR1 is GTSNPN and CDR2 is SVGIG in the germline V gene (reference sequence). V lost 0 bases, J lost 6 bases, and 17 bases lay in between. This CDR3 is 15 amino acids long. CDR3 nucleotides: TGTGCCTGGAGTGTACGGGCCGGGGGGAGGGCTGAAGCTTTCTTT. Translated, it gives CAWSVRAGGRAEAFF.

The chain employs TRBV2 and TRBJ1-5; unclear D gene. This CDR3 is built from 14 residues. In germline, CDR1 is SNHLY, CDR2 FYNNEI. V was clipped by 9 bases and J by 4 bases, with 16 bases between them. CDR3 DNA: TGTGCCAGTCGGTGGGTAGGAGGGAATCAGCCCCAGCATTTT. Amino acid sequence: CASRWVGGNQPQHF. Looking up the rest from reference TRBV2 and TRBJ1-5 gives the full variable domain: EPEVTQTPSHQVTQMGQEVILRCVPISNHLYFYWYRQILGQKVEFLVSFYNNEISEKSEIFDDQFSVERPDGSNFTLKIRSTKLEDSAMYFCASRWVGGNQPQHFGDGTRLSIL.

This clone has more than one count but fewer than ten. This chain joins TRBV4-1 and TRBJ1-1; 11 bases match TRBD1. Losses at the gene ends were 1 base for V and 0 bases for J; bases not matched to a gene: 4. This CDR3 has 17 residues. Germline values: CDR1 MGHRA, CDR2 YSYEKL. CDR3 coding DNA: TGCGCCAGCAGCCAAGCGGGACAGGGGGTCATGAACACTGAAGCTTTCTTT. Amino acid sequence: CASSQAGQGVMNTEAFF.

The rearrangement joins TRBV7-2 to TRBJ1-4; the match to TRBD1 covers 7 bases. This CDR3 spans 14 amino acids. Per the germline V gene, CDR1 is SGHTA and CDR2 is FQGNSA. With V trimmed by 5 bases and J by 7 bases, 7 bases remained unmatched. For the CDR3, the DNA is TGTGCCAGCAGCCCGGGACAGTCTACTGAAAAACTGTTTTTT. Amino acid sequence: CASSPGQSTEKLFF.

V is TRBV11-1 and J is TRBJ1-1; D is undetermined. Trimming stripped 1 base from V and 7 bases from J, with 19 bases between. Germline values: CDR1 SGHAT, CDR2 FQDESV (reference sequence). The CDR3 loop spans 16 amino acids. This chain's CDR3 is CASSLDPTATVNEAFF. As DNA, the CDR3 is TGTGCCAGCAGCTTAGACCCCACCGCGACTGTGAATGAAGCTTTCTTT.

The chain is built from TRBV2 and TRBJ2-7; the match to TRBD1 covers 7 bases. The CDR3 contains 13 residues. Germline V gene sequence: CDR1 SNHLY, CDR2 FYNNEI. The V segment lost 5 bases and the J segment 6 bases; nucleotides outside the gene matches: 7. In DNA, the CDR3 is TGTGCCAGCAGTACCGACAGGGTCGGCGAGCAGTACTTC. It codes for CASSTDRVGEQYF.

This rearrangement joins TRBV24-1 to TRBJ1-1; D gene uncertain. V dropped 10 bases and J dropped 0 bases, with 14 bases sitting between them. Looked up from germline, CDR1 is KGHDR and CDR2 is SFDVKD. This CDR3 has 14 residues. CDR3 sequence reads: CATAKDGMNTEAFF. CDR3 bases: TGTGCCACAGCCAAGGACGGAATGAACACTGAAGCTTTCTTT.

V is TRBV6-1 and J is TRBJ1-2; perhaps TRBD1 as D (6 bases). CDR1 and CDR2 from the germline V gene are MNHNS and SASEGT. V lost 8 bases, J lost 3 bases, and 7 bases lay in between. The CDR3 has 11 residues. The CDR3 sequence is CASAGDYGYTF. Here the CDR3 DNA reads TGTGCCAGCGCAGGGGACTATGGCTACACCTTC.

The V call is TRBV29-1, the J call TRBJ2-3, with D perhaps TRBD2 (6 bases). Germline V lookup: CDR1 SQVTM, CDR2 ANQGSEA. Between the trimmed V and J ends, which lost 4 bases and 1 base, there was a span of 9 bases. The CDR3 contains 13 residues. CDR3 in amino acids: CSVVSGGTDTQYF. Here the CDR3 DNA reads TGCAGCGTTGTATCGGGGGGCACAGATACGCAGTATTTT.

This chain uses TRBV28 with TRBJ1-2; 7 bases map to TRBD1. V was pared by 7 bases and J by 2 bases, with 13 bases of the junction left unmatched. CDR1 is MDHEN, CDR2 SYDVKM, per germline. The CDR3 runs to 16 residues. CDR3 protein: CASIEVGGQINYGYTF. CDR3 bases: TGTGCCAGCATAGAAGTTGGGGGACAGATAAACTATGGCTACACCTTC.

The chain employs TRBV11-3 and TRBJ2-1; the match to TRBD2 covers 7 bases. The CDR3 extends over 15 amino acids. J gave up 0 bases and V 3 bases, and 2 bases lay outside the gene matches. Germline CDR1 is SGHNT and CDR2 is YENEEA. This CDR3 is CASSLGGSSYNEQFF. CDR3 in DNA: TGTGCCAGCAGCTTGGGAGGGAGCTCCTACAATGAGCAGTTCTTC.